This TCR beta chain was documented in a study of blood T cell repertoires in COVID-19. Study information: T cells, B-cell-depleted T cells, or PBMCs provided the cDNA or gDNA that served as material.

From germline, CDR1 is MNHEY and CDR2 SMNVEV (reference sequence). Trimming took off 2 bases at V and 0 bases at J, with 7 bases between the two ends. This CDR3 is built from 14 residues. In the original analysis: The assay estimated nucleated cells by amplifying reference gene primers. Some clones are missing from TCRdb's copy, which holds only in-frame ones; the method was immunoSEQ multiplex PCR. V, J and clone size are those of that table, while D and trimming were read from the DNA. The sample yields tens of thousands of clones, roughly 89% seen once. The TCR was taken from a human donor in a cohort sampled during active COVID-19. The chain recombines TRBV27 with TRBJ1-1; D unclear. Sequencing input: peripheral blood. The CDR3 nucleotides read TGTGCCAGCAGTTTAGGCGGTATGAACACTGAAGCTTTCTTT. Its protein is CASSLGGMNTEAFF.